Listed below are T cell receptor beta chains from one sample, sequenced in a study of blood T cells in healthy people across ages. TCRdb processed the 5' RACE reads anew with MiXCR; each CDR3 protein has one entry. The sample records 1.5 million to 1.8 million distinct CDR3 sequences, 35% to 45% being singletons. The source material was blood. These receptors came from a young woman in good health. The CDR3 runs from the conserved cysteine through the conserved F or W. D genes are given only for firm matches. The size field is filled for only some rows; it gives once, few, many or a size class.

>TRBJ2-1|-|TRBV2|-
TGTGCCATCGAGGGGGGTCTGCGGACCTACAATGAGCAGTTCTTC
CAIEGGLRTYNEQFF
>TRBJ2-2|-|TRBV21-1|-
TGTGCCAGCCCCCAGATAGACACCGGGGAGCTGTTTTTT
CASPQIDTGELFF
>TRBJ1-1|-|TRBV5-1|-
TGCGCCAGCAGCTTGGACAGTTTACCGAACACTGAAGCTTTCTTT
CASSLDSLPNTEAFF
>TRBJ2-3|-|TRBV6-5|-
TGTGCCAGCAGTTACTCGATTCGGCGGGGGCGTCGCACAGATACGCAGTATTTT
CASSYSIRRGRRTDTQYF
>TRBJ1-4|few|TRBV12-3/TRBV12-4|-
TGTGCCAGCAGTTTGAGCCCCTGGGGAGAAAAACTGTTTTTT
CASSLSPWGEKLFF
>TRBJ2-5|many|TRBV4-1|-
TGCGCCAGCAGCCAAGATGGCCTACAGACTTTCCAAGAGACCCAGTACTTC
CASSQDGLQTFQETQYF
>TRBJ2-1|-|TRBV20-1|TRBD2
TGCAGTGCTAGAGACCACGGGAGGTACAATGAGCAGTTCTTC
CSARDHGRYNEQFF
>TRBJ2-3|-|TRBV10-3|-
TGTGCCACCCAGGAAGGTCAGCCCTATACGCAGTATTTT
CATQEGQPYTQYF
>TRBJ1-1|-|TRBV20-1|TRBD1
TGCAGTGCTAGAGGGCAGGGGGCTAAGAACACTGAAGCTTTCTTT
CSARGQGAKNTEAFF
>TRBJ2-5|-|TRBV5-1|TRBD2
TGCGCCAGCAGCGCATTAGCGGGCCTCCAAGAGACCCAGTACTTC
CASSALAGLQETQYF
>TRBJ1-1|-|TRBV4-2|-
TGTGCCAGCAGCCAACCGACAGCTTATATGAACACTGAAGCTTTCTTT
CASSQPTAYMNTEAFF
>TRBJ1-1|-|TRBV5-1|-
TGCGCCAGCAGCCTCGGGACTTCCAACCCTGAAGCTTTCTTT
CASSLGTSNPEAFF
>TRBJ1-2|few|TRBV5-6|-
TGTGCCAGCAGCTTGGGCGAAAATTACTATGGCTACACCTTC
CASSLGENYYGYTF
>TRBJ2-1|-|TRBV10-3|-
TGTGCCATCAGTGACCCACGGAGGGGGCCGTGGGAGGGCCCGAATGAGCAGTTCTTC
CAISDPRRGPWEGPNEQFF
>TRBJ2-2|-|TRBV4-1|-
TGCGCCAGCAGTCAGCCGGGACTTCTAAGCCCCCGGGAGCTGTTTTTT
CASSQPGLLSPRELFF
>TRBJ2-1|-|TRBV28|-
TGTGCCAGCAGCCGACTCCCGGCCTCCTACAATGAGCAGTTCTTC
CASSRLPASYNEQFF
>TRBJ2-7|-|TRBV25-1|TRBD1
TGTGCCAGCAGTGAAGGTAGGGGGCCGCCCGGCGAGCAGTACTTC
CASSEGRGPPGEQYF
>TRBJ2-7|-|TRBV7-2|-
TGTGCCAGCAGTCAAGACAGGATCTACGAGCAGTACTTC
CASSQDRIYEQYF
>TRBJ2-7|few|TRBV6-6|TRBD1
TGTGCCACAGAGGACAGGGATCACTACGAGCAGTACTTC
CATEDRDHYEQYF
>TRBJ1-5|few|TRBV7-9|TRBD1
TGTGCCAGCAGCTTAGTGGACAGGGACCTGCATTTT
CASSLVDRDLHF
>TRBJ2-1|-|TRBV7-6|-
TGTGCCAGCAGCTTACGGCGGAACAATGAGCAGTTCTTC
CASSLRRNNEQFF
>TRBJ1-1|-|TRBV25-1|TRBD1
TGTGCCAGCAGCGATCGGACAGGGAGTATGTCAGCTTTCTTT
CASSDRTGSMSAFF
>TRBJ2-5|-|TRBV7-2|-
TGTGCCAACAGCCGGAGGTGGCAGCGAGAGACCCAGTACTTC
CANSRRWQRETQYF
>TRBJ2-7|few|TRBV7-2|TRBD2
TGTGCCAGCAGCTTAGGGGGAGGGCAGAACTCCTACGAGCAGTACTTC
CASSLGGGQNSYEQYF
>TRBJ2-5|-|TRBV14|-
TGTGCCAGCAGCCAAGGTGTCAGGGAAGAGACCCAGTACTTC
CASSQGVREETQYF
>TRBJ2-1|-|TRBV5-1|TRBD1
TGCGCCAGCAGCCCGAGGGACAGGGGGCTCTACGAGCAGTTCTTC
CASSPRDRGLYEQFF
>TRBJ2-5|-|TRBV20-1|-
TGCAGTGCTAGAGAACCAGGGGCAGAGACCCAGTACTTC
CSAREPGAETQYF
>TRBJ1-1|-|TRBV25-1|-
TGTGCCAGCACCGGCGGGGGCTCAAGGACTGAAGCTTTCTTT
CASTGGGSRTEAFF
>TRBJ2-5|-|TRBV3-1|TRBD2
TGTGCCAGACGTAGCGGGGAGGAGACCCAGTACTTC
CARRSGEETQYF
>TRBJ2-7|-|TRBV10-3|TRBD2
TGTGCCATCAAGCGGGAGGGCTACGAGCAGTACTTC
CAIKREGYEQYF
>TRBJ1-2|-|TRBV6-1|TRBD1
TGTGCCACCCGGGGACAGGGCAACTATGGCTACACCTTC
CATRGQGNYGYTF
>TRBJ2-3|-|TRBV5-5|-
TGTGCCGGCAGTCCCCGGGATCCGATCAAAGCAGATACGCAGTATTTT
CAGSPRDPIKADTQYF
>TRBJ2-1|few|TRBV20-1|-
TGCAGTGCTAGACCGGCGGCCTACAATGAGCAGTTCTTC
CSARPAAYNEQFF
>TRBJ2-7|few|TRBV5-1|TRBD1
TGCGCCAGCAGCGTGGACAGGGCAGGGACTTACGAGCAGTACTTC
CASSVDRAGTYEQYF
>TRBJ2-7|few|TRBV27|-
TGTGCCAGCAGCCGAACGATGAGCTACGAGCAGTACTTC
CASSRTMSYEQYF
>TRBJ2-7|few|TRBV3-1|-
TGTGCCAGCAGCCGGGCGGGAAACACGCACTGCGAGCAGTACTTC
CASSRAGNTHCEQYF
>TRBJ2-7|-|TRBV4-3|-
TGCGCCAGCAGCCCATGGACAACGACCGGGTACGAGCAGTACTTC
CASSPWTTTGYEQYF
>TRBJ2-3|-|TRBV7-3|-
TGTGCCAGCAGACTGCACGGGGCTAGCGACACAGATACGCAGTATTTT
CASRLHGASDTDTQYF
>TRBJ2-1|-|TRBV2|-
TGTGCCAGCAGTGATCTAGTAGCCAATGAGCAGTTCTTC
CASSDLVANEQFF
>TRBJ2-7|-|TRBV6-5|TRBD1
TGTGCCAGCAGTTACCACAGGGGGCGAAGGGTCCCCGAGCAGTACTTC
CASSYHRGRRVPEQYF
>TRBJ2-5|-|TRBV2|TRBD1
TGTGCCAGCAGTTCGGGACAGGGAAGGAAGGAGACCCAGTACTTC
CASSSGQGRKETQYF
>TRBJ2-1|-|TRBV6-2/TRBV6-3|TRBD1
TGTGCCAGCACTGGCAGGGGACAGCTGAATGAGCAGTTCTTC
CASTGRGQLNEQFF
>TRBJ2-1|-|TRBV18|-
TGTGCCAGCTCACCTGTGGGTCTTGCCAATGAGCAGTTCTTC
CASSPVGLANEQFF
>TRBJ2-5|-|TRBV29-1|TRBD2
TGCAGCGTTGACTCTAGCGGGACTGAGACCCAGTACTTC
CSVDSSGTETQYF
>TRBJ2-1|-|TRBV5-6|-
TGTGCCAGCAGCCGGAACTATGAGCAGTTCTTC
CASSRNYEQFF
>TRBJ1-1|many|TRBV7-2|-
TGCGCCAGCAGCAGTACAGGGCTGAACACTGAAGCTTTCTTT
CASSSTGLNTEAFF
>TRBJ2-7|-|TRBV10-2|TRBD2
TGCGCCAGCAGCGCGACTAGCAGGAGTTCCTACGAGCAGTACTTC
CASSATSRSSYEQYF
>TRBJ2-1|few|TRBV7-9|-
TGTGCCAGCAGCTTGTTAAGGGAGGTCGAGCAGTTCTTC
CASSLLREVEQFF